This T cell receptor (beta chain) derives from a study of spatial heterogeneity in lung cancer. This clonotype was seen only a few times. Its specificity is not known. Study-wide results and caveats: Ubiquitous expanded tumor TCRs showed up in blood more at resection than follow-up.

The CDR3 spans 15 residues. Deletions cut 0 bases from V and 6 bases from J, with 13 bases between. Germline-derived CDR1 and CDR2 are SGHRS and YFSETQ. Time point noted: sample taken at primary tumor resection. Each TCR cDNA molecule bore a unique molecular identifier. TCRdb re-called the 5' RACE reads with MiXCR, one entry per CDR3 protein. The sample yields about 38,000 distinct CDR3 sequences, 6.5% to 9% seen once. This material consisted of PBMCs, taken at surgery. The chain recombines TRBV5-1 with TRBJ2-1, with no clear D. This TCR derives from a male donor with early-stage non-small cell lung cancer. CDR3 region: CASSLGGSAINEQFF. CDR3 bases: TGCGCCAGCAGCTTGGGGGGATCGGCAATCAATGAGCAGTTCTTC.